This T cell receptor (beta chain) was recorded in a study of Tregs in tolerant kidney transplant recipients. Study-wide findings and caveats: This study did not directly address biological reproducibility. For some patients, primers changed over time, blocking nucleotide-level comparison.

The ends lost 3 bases at V and 4 bases at J; junction bases unmatched: 2. Germline CDR1 and CDR2: SGHTA and FQGNSA. The CDR3 has 13 amino acids. Generated by immunoSEQ multiplex PCR, the TCRdb table keeps only in-frame clones and is missing some. The sample consists of tens of thousands of clones, 93% of them appearing once. The nonmyeloablative bone marrow transplants came from related graft donors, with transient mixed chimerism. Of note for this clone: Its antigen is not identified.

V gene TRBV7-2 combines with J gene TRBJ1-1; 7 positions match TRBD1. The sample here was CD4+ T cells from blood (PBMCs), taken 12 months after the transplant. The receptor was derived from a human patient who received a combined kidney and bone marrow transplant. Part of the T cells may come from the graft donor. Written as DNA, the CDR3 is TGTGCCAGCAGCTTCACAGGGGTCACTGAAGCTTTCTTT. It is translated as CASSFTGVTEAFF.